This passage covers 17 T cell receptor beta chains from one sample sequenced in a study of response to subunit inactivated influenza vaccine (dated by TCRdb to the late 2010s). Libraries were constructed by RT-PCR. Sequencing instrument: Illumina HiSeq 2500. The raw public data were reprocessed by TCRdb itself: fastp quality trimming at Q25, MiXCR clonotype calling, in-frame beta chains only. One record per CDR3 amino acid sequence lists the most common genes and DNA. This sample comprises more than 450,000 distinct CDR3 sequences, about 12% of them detected only once. The ten largest clones take up around 9.6% of the sample. The sequenced sample was PBMCs from blood, obtained on the day of vaccination. The receptor set was obtained from a man between 50 and 59 years old who received an inactivated influenza vaccine. Donor details come from another sample of the same person, matched by shared clones.

The CDR3 nucleotides are TGTGCCAGCAGCCTCTCCGTGGGAAGTGGAAACACCATATATTTT. Protein: CASSLSVGSGNTIYF. This sequence joins TRBV28 and TRBJ1-3; no reliable D call. CDR1 is MDHEN and CDR2 is SYDVKM in the germline V gene. Trimming cost V 6 bases and J 3 bases, with 15 bases left between them. This CDR3 is 15 amino acids long.

The CDR3 spells CASSLPGQGVYGYTF. DNA for the CDR3: TGTGCCAGCAGCTTACCCGGACAGGGGGTGTATGGCTACACCTTC. The V and J genes are TRBV7-9 and TRBJ1-2, with 10 nucleotides matching TRBD1. V lost 2 bases, J lost 5 bases, and 5 bases stayed unmatched. This CDR3 is 15 amino acids long. Germline V lookup: CDR1 SEHNR, CDR2 FQNEAQ (reference sequence).

This clonotype was counted a few times. The chain carries TRBV30 and TRBJ2-2, with D tentatively TRBD1 (5 bases). The CDR3 sequence is 14 residues long. V lost 3 bases and J 9 bases, leaving 17 bases between the germline ends. Germline V gives CDR1 GTSNPN, CDR2 SVGIG (reference sequence). The CDR3 coding sequence is TGTGCCTGGAGCCGGGCGCAGGGATGGCGGGAGCTGTTTTTT. Protein: CAWSRAQGWRELFF.

This clonotype was counted only a few times. The chain couples TRBV12-3 or TRBV12-4 to TRBJ2-2; tentatively, D is TRBD1 (5 bases). The CDR3 covers 13 residues. Trimming took 7 bases from V and 5 from J, leaving 11 bases between them. The CDR3 region has the DNA TGTGCCAGCATGTTGCAGGGAACCGGGGAGCTGTTTTTT. Protein: CASMLQGTGELFF.

The V gene is TRBV15, the J gene TRBJ2-7, with D tentatively TRBD2 (5 bases). V gave up 0 bases and J gave up 5 bases, with 14 bases separating them. CDR1 and CDR2 from the germline V gene are LNHNV and YYDKDF (reference sequence). The CDR3 contains 15 residues. The CDR3 DNA sequence: TGTGCCACCAGCAGAGATAGGTCGGGTAGCGACGAGCAGTACTTC. Its protein product is CATSRDRSGSDEQYF.

V usage is TRBV10-3 and J usage is TRBJ2-3, with 9 bases fitting TRBD2. Germline CDR1 and CDR2: ENHRY and SYGVKD. The CDR3 runs to 15 residues. Unmatched junction bases numbered 10, after V lost 8 bases and J lost 4 bases. The CDR3 DNA sequence: TGTGCCATCGGGGGGCCTAGCGGGATCTCAGATACGCAGTATTTT. This gives the protein CAIGGPSGISDTQYF.

This clonotype came up a few times. This chain uses TRBV20-1 with TRBJ1-2, with 10 nucleotides matching TRBD1. J lost 7 bases, V lost 0 bases, and 8 bases had no gene match. Germline loops: CDR1 DFQATT, CDR2 SNEGSKA (reference sequence). This CDR3 is 15 amino acids long. In DNA, the CDR3 is TGCAGTGCTAGAGACCGGGACAGGGGAGATATTGGCTACACCTTC. The encoded protein is CSARDRDRGDIGYTF.

The chain couples TRBV5-1 to TRBJ1-3; no definite D call. This CDR3 spans 14 amino acids. Germline V CDR1 and CDR2: SGHRS, YFSETQ. V lost 5 bases and J 9 bases, leaving 18 bases between the germline ends. In DNA form, the CDR3 reads TGCGCCAGCAGAGATCCGGGCGCACGGACCACCATATATTTT. Protein sequence: CASRDPGARTTIYF.

This clonotype was counted between two and nine times. J is TRBJ2-3 and V is TRBV25-1; 10 bases map to TRBD2. CDR1 and CDR2 from the germline V gene are MGHDK and SYGVNS. CDR3 length equals 13 residues. The trim removed 8 bases at V and 14 bases at J, leaving 13 bases unmatched. The CDR3 coding sequence is TGTGCCAGCGAACATGGGGGACTAGCGCTTTGGTATTTT. Residues: CASEHGGLALWYF.

V gene TRBV5-1 combines with J gene TRBJ2-7; 8 bases fit TRBD1. Trimming at V came to 4 bases and at J to 0 bases, leaving 6 bases not matched to a gene. Germline loops: CDR1 SGHRS, CDR2 YFSETQ. The length of the CDR3 is 15 residues. The CDR3 region is CASSPRGHSSYEQYF. The CDR3 DNA sequence: TGCGCCAGCAGCCCCAGGGGGCACAGCTCCTACGAGCAGTACTTC.

The chain employs TRBV24-1 and TRBJ2-2; 7 bases align to TRBD1. There are 18 residues in the CDR3. V shed 4 bases and J 0 bases; nucleotides not matched to a gene: 10. In germline, CDR1 is KGHDR, CDR2 SFDVKD. In nucleotides, the CDR3 is TGTGCCACCAGTGAGTCCTCCGGGACAGCTACGAACACCGGGGAGCTGTTTTTT. This encodes CATSESSGTATNTGELFF.

This clonotype was detected a few times. The chain couples TRBV12-3 or TRBV12-4 to TRBJ1-4; tentative D call: TRBD1 (5 bases). The CDR3 extends over 16 amino acids. The V end lost 1 base, the J end lost 12 bases, and 21 bases lay between the germline ends. DNA for the CDR3: TGTGCCAGCAGTTTAGGGCACACAGGCCAAGATGGGCAACTGTTTTTT. This gives the protein CASSLGHTGQDGQLFF.

This clonotype was seen a handful of times. J is TRBJ1-1 and V is TRBV29-1; a possible D gene is TRBD1 (6 bases). Germline CDR1 SQVTM, CDR2 ANQGSEA. The V end lost 8 bases, the J end lost 0 bases, and 13 bases lay between the germline ends. The CDR3 extends over 13 amino acids. The CDR3 is CSTTTGLNTEAFF. The CDR3 DNA reads as TGCAGCACCACAACAGGGCTGAACACTGAAGCTTTCTTT.

This clonotype was observed a single time. Germline is not matched at one junction end, which may reflect a read error. V usage is TRBV20-1 and J usage is TRBJ2-7; 10 bases match TRBD1. This CDR3 contains 12 residues. In germline, CDR1 is DFQATT, CDR2 SNEGSKA (reference sequence). The CDR3 region is CSATGTGVEPYF. The CDR3 nucleotides are TGCAGTGCGACCGGGACAGGGGTCGAGCCGTACTTC.

This clonotype was observed a few times. The chain recombines TRBV20-1 with TRBJ2-2; 7 nucleotides align to TRBD2. The germline V gene has CDR1 DFQATT and CDR2 SNEGSKA (reference sequence). This CDR3 comprises 16 residues. V was pared by 4 bases and J by 0 bases, with 8 bases of the junction left unmatched. This CDR3 reads CSATSSGHSNTGELFF. The CDR3 bases are TGCAGTGCTACTTCTAGCGGCCATTCGAACACCGGGGAGCTGTTTTTT.

Worth noting for this clonotype: Germline and junction disagree at one end, which may indicate a read error. V usage is TRBV20-1 and J usage is TRBJ2-1, with no clear D. CDR1 DFQATT and CDR2 SNEGSKA come from the germline V gene (reference sequence). The CDR3 is 11 residues long. The CDR3 DNA reads TGCAGTGCTAGAGATCTAAATGTGCAGTTCTTC. Translated: CSARDLNVQFF.

This clonotype was counted many times. The chain links TRBV6-2 or TRBV6-3 to TRBJ2-7; either TRBD1 or TRBD2 may fit D (5 bases each). The CDR3 is 16 amino acids. Trimming removed 2 bases from V and 0 bases from J, with 14 bases in between. Germline assignment: CDR1 MNHEY and CDR2 SVGEGT. DNA of the CDR3: TGTGCCAGCAGTTACGAATGGGGGAAGAGCTCCTACGAGCAGTACTTC. It translates to CASSYEWGKSSYEQYF.